The rows below give T cell receptor beta chains drawn from one sample of a study of T cell responses to AZD1222 COVID-19 vaccine. TCRdb keeps only in-frame clones here, not all; method: immunoSEQ multiplex PCR. The profile shows 130,000 to 150,000 clones, about 90% of them singletons. This sample comprised peripheral blood, obtained on day 0 of MenACWY control vaccination. The receptors originated from an adult in good health. Both conserved end residues are part of each CDR3. D genes are given only for firm matches. Clone size is stated in some rows and not others, as once, few, many or a class when expanded.

TRBJ1-2,TRBV18,few,-,TGTGCCAGCTCACCGGATGCAAACTATGGCTACACCTTC,CASSPDANYGYTF
TRBJ2-2,TRBV27,-,TRBD2,TGTGCCAGCAGTCTCACCTGGGAGGGGCTGAACACCGGGGAGCTGTTTTTT,CASSLTWEGLNTGELFF
TRBJ2-3,TRBV5-1,-,TRBD1,TGCGCCAGCAGCTTGGATCTTCCGAGGGGGCGAGGAGATACGCAGTATTTT,CASSLDLPRGRGDTQYF
TRBJ2-3,TRBV15,-,-,TGTGCCACCAGCAGGGGGTTTGAGGGGGATACGCAGTATTTT,CATSRGFEGDTQYF
TRBJ1-2,TRBV19,-,TRBD1,TGTGCCAGTAGGGGGGACAGGCCCTATGGCTACACCTTC,CASRGDRPYGYTF
TRBJ1-2,TRBV3-1/TRBV3-2,-,-,TGTGCCAGCAGCCATAAGGCTACCTATGGCTACACCTTC,CASSHKATYGYTF
TRBJ1-1,TRBV7-3,few,-,TGTGCCAGCAGCTTAAATTTCGGTTATACTGAAGCTTTCTTT,CASSLNFGYTEAFF
TRBJ2-2,TRBV5-1,-,-,TGCGCCAGCAGCTTGGCAGGGGACACCGGGGAGCTGTTTTTT,CASSLAGDTGELFF
TRBJ2-1,TRBV18,-,TRBD2,TGTGCCAGCTCACCAGGGACTAGCGGGAGAGACAATGAGCAGTTCTTC,CASSPGTSGRDNEQFF
TRBJ2-3,TRBV27,-,-,TGTGCCTCAGGATACACAGATACGCAGTATTTT,CASGYTDTQYF
TRBJ2-7,TRBV7-2,-,-,TGTGCCAGCAGCTTCCAGGGGCCCTACGAGCAGTACTTC,CASSFQGPYEQYF
TRBJ1-1,TRBV18,-,TRBD1,TGTGCCAGCTCACAAACAGGGGGGGTGACTGAAGCTTTCTTT,CASSQTGGVTEAFF
TRBJ2-7,TRBV5-1,-,-,TGCGCCAGCAGCTTGGCGGCCCAAAGCTCCTACGAGCAGTACTTC,CASSLAAQSSYEQYF
TRBJ1-5,TRBV28,-,-,TGTGCCAGCAGTTTTAATCTGGGGCAGGGGAGCAATCAGCCCCAGCATTTT,CASSFNLGQGSNQPQHF
TRBJ2-7,TRBV30,-,-,TGTGCCTGGAGTGTAATCCAGGGCTACGAGCAGTACTTC,CAWSVIQGYEQYF
TRBJ2-7,TRBV15,-,TRBD2,TGTGCCACCAGCGGGTTCGGACTAGCGGGAGGGAACGAGCAGTACTTC,CATSGFGLAGGNEQYF
TRBJ1-6,TRBV3-1/TRBV3-2,-,-,TGTGCCAGCAGCCCTGGGGGGGGTCGGTATAATTCACCCCTCCACTTT,CASSPGGGRYNSPLHF
TRBJ1-5,TRBV6-5,-,-,TGTGCCAGCAGTTTAATGTCCGGAGGGCTCAATCAGCCCCAGCATTTT,CASSLMSGGLNQPQHF
TRBJ1-2,TRBV5-1,-,-,TGCGCCAGCAGCCCGGTGGTTCCAAGCTATGGCTACACCTTC,CASSPVVPSYGYTF
TRBJ2-2,TRBV29-1,-,-,TGCAGCGTGGCTGGGCAGGGCACCGGGGAGCTGTTTTTT,CSVAGQGTGELFF
TRBJ1-2,TRBV29-1,once,-,TGCAGCGACACCCGAGCTAACTATGGCTACACCTTC,CSDTRANYGYTF
TRBJ2-2,TRBV10-3,-,-,TGTGCCATCAGCGGGGCGAACACCGGGGAGCTGTTTTTT,CAISGANTGELFF
TRBJ1-5,TRBV10-3,-,-,TGTGCCATCAGTGCGGGAGAGTCTAATCAGCCCCAGCATTTT,CAISAGESNQPQHF